This TCR beta chain was documented in a study of T cell responses to AZD1222 COVID-19 vaccine. Overall study findings and caveats: Just a handful of AZD1222 recipients tested seropositive at baseline. CD4 TCRs associated with vaccination spanned spike, dominating at 160-218 and 743-854.

Germline CDR1 and CDR2: SGDLS and YYNGEE. The CDR3 extends over 16 amino acids. Trimming at V came to 4 bases and at J to 10 bases, leaving 15 bases not matched to a gene. For this clone: Its cognate antigen is unknown.

The repertoire was sequenced with immunoSEQ multiplex PCR; TCRdb's copy has only in-frame clones and lacks some. This table holds tens of thousands of clones, about 89% found once. The chain carries TRBV9 and TRBJ2-1; 9 bases match TRBD2. This TCR was sampled from an adult in good health. Here the sequenced sample was peripheral blood, taken on day 0 of AZD1222 vaccination. CDR3 residues: CASSPRRVAGVGEQFF. In DNA form, the CDR3 reads TGTGCCAGCAGCCCAAGACGGGTAGCGGGAGTAGGGGAGCAGTTCTTC.